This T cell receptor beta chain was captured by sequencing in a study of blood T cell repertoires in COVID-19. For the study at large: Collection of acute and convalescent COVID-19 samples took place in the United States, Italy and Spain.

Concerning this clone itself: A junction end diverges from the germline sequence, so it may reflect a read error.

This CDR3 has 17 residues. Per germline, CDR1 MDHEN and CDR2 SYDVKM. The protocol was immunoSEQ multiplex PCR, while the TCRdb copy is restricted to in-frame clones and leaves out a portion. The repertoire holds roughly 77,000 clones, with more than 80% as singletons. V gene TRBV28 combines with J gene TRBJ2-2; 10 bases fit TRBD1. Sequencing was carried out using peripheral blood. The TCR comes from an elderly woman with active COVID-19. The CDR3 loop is CASRRLSGQGNTRELFF. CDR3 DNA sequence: TGTGCCAGCAGGCGACTCTCGGGACAGGGGAACACCAGGGAGCTGTTTTTT.